The 25 T cell receptor beta chains below come from one sample, sequenced in a study of blood T cells in healthy people across ages. Using a J-beta primer mix together with a sample-barcoded 5' primer, a second PCR was run for about 6 to 12 cycles. TCRdb redid the calling of the 5' RACE reads with MiXCR, one entry per CDR3 protein. The sample carries 700,000 or so distinct CDR3 sequences, about 24% recorded once. The specimen was blood. Receptors were obtained from a man between 70 and 80 years old in good health.

This clonotype has at least ten counts. This rearrangement joins TRBV29-1 to TRBJ2-2; no reliable D call. The V end lost 4 bases, the J end lost 6 bases, and 18 bases lay between the germline ends. Germline values: CDR1 SQVTM, CDR2 ANQGSEA. CDR3 size: 15 residues. CDR3 coding DNA: TGCAGCGTTGTCGCGGTTCCGGATGGGTCCGGGGAGCTGTTTTTT. Its protein is CSVVAVPDGSGELFF.

The chain couples TRBV3-1 to TRBJ2-7; perhaps TRBD2 as D (6 bases). V was pared by 2 bases and J by 2 bases, with 16 bases between. The CDR3 runs to 16 residues. Germline V CDR1 and CDR2: LGHDT, YNNKEL (reference sequence). CDR3 in amino acids: CASSQSPSAGAYEQYF. The CDR3 DNA sequence: TGTGCCAGCAGCCAATCTCCTAGCGCCGGGGCCTACGAGCAGTACTTC.

The chain carries TRBV15 and TRBJ2-5; no clear D gene. Trimming cost V 4 bases and J 2 bases, with 8 bases left between them. The CDR3 contains 13 residues. Germline V gene lookup returns CDR1 LNHNV and CDR2 YYDKDF (reference sequence). The CDR3 coding sequence is TGTGCCACCAGCATCCACTATCAAGAGACCCAGTACTTC. It translates to CATSIHYQETQYF. Based on the CDR3 plus reference TRBV15 and TRBJ2-5, the full variable domain is DAMVIQNPRYQVTQFGKPVTLSCSQTLNHNVMYWYQQKSSQAPKLLFHYYDKDFNNEADTPDNFQSRRPNTSFCFLDIRSPGLGDTAMYLCATSIHYQETQYFGPGTRLLVL.

This rearrangement joins TRBV20-1 to TRBJ2-3; either TRBD1 or TRBD2 may supply D (6 bases each). The CDR3 runs to 15 residues. The germline gives CDR1 DFQATT, CDR2 SNEGSKA (reference sequence). V was pared by 0 bases and J by 2 bases, with 12 bases between. As DNA, the CDR3 is TGCAGTGCTAGAGATCCGGGGGCGAACACAGATACGCAGTATTTT. This gives the protein CSARDPGANTDTQYF.

There are a few counts of this clonotype. The chain couples TRBV3-1 to TRBJ2-1; 11 bases are a match to TRBD2. CDR3 length: 14 amino acids. V was pared by 7 bases and J by 10 bases, with 9 bases of the junction left unmatched. From germline, CDR1 is LGHDT and CDR2 YNNKEL (reference sequence). CDR3 sequence: CASIASGGPGEQFF. The CDR3 DNA reads as TGTGCCAGCATCGCTAGCGGGGGGCCGGGGGAGCAGTTCTTC.

The chain is built from TRBV11-2 and TRBJ1-1; D possibly corresponds to TRBD1 (5 bases). CDR1 is SGHAT and CDR2 is FQNNGV in the germline V gene. V was clipped by 6 bases and J by 0 bases, with 14 bases between them. The CDR3 has 15 residues. CDR3 sequence: CASSLLRGMNTEAFF. Written as DNA, the CDR3 is TGTGCCAGCAGTCTCCTCCGGGGGATGAACACTGAAGCTTTCTTT.

CDR3 sequence reads: CASSVPGEKLFF. Written as DNA, the CDR3 is TGTGCCAGCAGTGTCCCCGGGGAAAAACTGTTTTTT. The chain couples TRBV28 to TRBJ1-4; D ambiguous. This CDR3 has 12 residues. CDR1 and CDR2 (germline): MDHEN, SYDVKM. The ends were cut back, 5 bases at V and 8 bases at J, with 9 bases in the middle. The entire variable domain, with the rest obtained from reference TRBV28 and TRBJ1-4, is as follows: DVKVTQSSRYLVKRTGEKVFLECVQDMDHENMFWYRQDPGLGLRLIYFSYDVKMKEKGDIPEGYSVSREKKERFSLILESASTNQTSMYLCASSVPGEKLFFGSGTQLSVL.

This clonotype was counted a few times. The V call is TRBV7-9, the J call TRBJ2-5; the D gene could be TRBD1 or TRBD2 (6 bases each). The germline V and J ends were trimmed by 0 bases and 1 base, with 12 bases remaining between them. Germline CDR1 and CDR2: SEHNR and FQNEAQ (reference sequence). This CDR3 is built from 16 residues. The CDR3: CASSLARGPGQETQYF. The CDR3 bases are TGTGCCAGCAGCTTAGCCCGGGGGCCAGGCCAAGAGACCCAGTACTTC.

As DNA, the CDR3 is TGCAGTGCTAGCGGACAGGGCTTCACAGATACGCAGTATTTT. As protein: CSASGQGFTDTQYF. The chain links TRBV20-1 to TRBJ2-3; 8 positions agree with TRBD1. With V trimmed by 3 bases and J by 2 bases, 4 bases remained unmatched. Germline V gene lookup returns CDR1 DFQATT and CDR2 SNEGSKA (reference sequence). The CDR3 consists of 14 residues.

The chain has TRBV6-5 and TRBJ2-3; perhaps TRBD1 as D (6 bases). The CDR3 has 15 amino acids. CDR1 and CDR2 from the germline V gene are MNHEY and SVGAGI. V dropped 10 bases and J dropped 4 bases, with 21 bases sitting between them. The CDR3 spells CATNPTGQPADTQYF. The CDR3 nucleotides are TGTGCCACCAACCCGACAGGACAGCCCGCAGATACGCAGTATTTT.

The chain joins TRBV27 to TRBJ2-7, with 11 positions matching TRBD1. The CDR3 covers 17 residues. Trimming took 2 bases from V and 4 from J; bases not matched to a gene: 10. The germline V gene has CDR1 MNHEY and CDR2 SMNVEV (reference sequence). CDR3 sequence reads: CASSLNGAWDRGYEQYF. CDR3 nucleotides: TGTGCCAGCAGTTTAAATGGGGCGTGGGACAGGGGGTACGAGCAGTACTTC.

The J gene is TRBJ2-3, the V gene TRBV5-5; D is unresolved. This CDR3 is built from 17 residues. Per the germline V gene, CDR1 is SGHKS and CDR2 is YYEKEE (reference sequence). V was shortened by 0 bases and J by 4 bases, with 18 bases between the two germline ends. Here the CDR3 reads CASSLEGRVSPADTQYF. CDR3 DNA: TGTGCCAGCAGCTTGGAGGGTAGGGTGAGTCCCGCAGATACGCAGTATTTT.

The chain links TRBV6-5 to TRBJ1-4; tentatively, D is TRBD1 (6 bases). Germline assignment: CDR1 MNHEY and CDR2 SVGAGI. The ends were cut back, 5 bases at V and 2 bases at J, with 18 bases in the middle. The CDR3 is 17 amino acids. The CDR3 region is CASSTDAGAQTNEKLFF. The CDR3 nucleotides read TGTGCCAGCAGTACCGATGCAGGGGCGCAGACTAATGAAAAACTGTTTTTT.

The J gene is TRBJ2-5, the V gene TRBV7-8, with D possibly matching TRBD1 (5 bases). The J call may be mistaken, given a closer DNA end match to TRBJ2-7. CDR1 and CDR2 (germline): SGHVS, FQNEAQ. The CDR3 covers 13 residues. The CDR3 DNA sequence: TGTGCCAGCAGCCTAGTCCCCAGGGACGAGCAGTACGTC. Residues: CASSLVPRDEQYV.

The chain recombines TRBV18 with TRBJ1-3, with a weak D call TRBD1 (6 bases). Trimming pared 2 bases from V and 4 bases from J, leaving 12 bases between. There are 15 residues in the CDR3. Germline values: CDR1 KGHSH, CDR2 LQKENI. The CDR3 loop reads CASSPRTDPGNTIYF. CDR3 DNA: TGTGCCAGCTCACCAAGGACAGACCCGGGAAACACCATATATTTT.

This sequence joins TRBV29-1 and TRBJ2-2; TRBD2 matches at 10 bases. Losses at the gene ends were 7 bases for V and 4 bases for J; bases not matched to a gene: 6. The CDR3 has 14 amino acids. CDR1 and CDR2 (germline): SQVTM, ANQGSEA. CDR3 residues: CSGTSGAFTGELFF. In nucleotides, the CDR3 is TGCAGCGGTACTAGCGGGGCCTTCACCGGGGAGCTGTTTTTT.

This clonotype was seen more than once but under ten times. The chain joins TRBV28 to TRBJ2-3, with D perhaps TRBD1 (5 bases). The CDR3 contains 15 residues. Looked up from germline, CDR1 is MDHEN and CDR2 is SYDVKM. The germline V and J ends were trimmed by 2 bases and 0 bases, with 9 bases remaining between them. The CDR3 DNA reads TGTGCCAGCAGTTTACTAGGGGCGAGCACAGATACGCAGTATTTT. Amino acids: CASSLLGASTDTQYF.

There are a few counts of this clonotype. The CDR3 reads CASSELGDRQFF. In DNA form, the CDR3 reads TGTGCCAGCAGTGAATTGGGGGACCGGCAGTTCTTC. The chain links TRBV25-1 to TRBJ2-1; D could derive from TRBD1 or TRBD2 (5 bases each). The germline CDR1 and CDR2 sequences are MGHDK and SYGVNS. V was clipped by 1 base and J by 12 bases, with 10 bases between them. The CDR3 spans 12 residues.

CDR3 coding DNA: TGTGCCAGCAGCCTTGAGGTGTGGGAGACCCAGTACTTC. Protein product: CASSLEVWETQYF. This sequence joins TRBV6-5 and TRBJ2-5; the D is unclear. CDR3 size: 13 residues. The germline V gene has CDR1 MNHEY and CDR2 SVGAGI. V was pared by 6 bases and J by 5 bases, with 13 bases between.

CDR3 nucleotides: TGTGCCAGCAGTTACTCCCGGGGTGAAAAACTGTTTTTT. It codes for CASSYSRGEKLFF. The chain couples TRBV6-2 or TRBV6-3 to TRBJ1-4; the D is unclear. V was cut by 0 bases and J by 7 bases, with 6 bases left in between. CDR3 length: 13 amino acids. CDR1 is MNHEY and CDR2 is SVGEGT in the germline V gene.

This clonotype was found a few times. This chain connects TRBV25-1 to TRBJ1-3; the D is unclear. Germline loops: CDR1 MGHDK, CDR2 SYGVNS. CDR3 length equals 15 residues. Trimming removed 6 bases at V and 4 bases at J, with 16 bases between. This CDR3 is CASRELGGVGNTIYF. In nucleotides, the CDR3 is TGTGCCAGCAGGGAGCTCGGCGGGGTCGGAAACACCATATATTTT.

The J gene is TRBJ1-4, the V gene TRBV4-2; 9 positions match TRBD1. Germline V gene lookup returns CDR1 LGHNA and CDR2 YNFKEQ. The CDR3 covers 16 residues. Trimming took 3 bases from V and 6 from J; bases not matched to a gene: 8. CDR3 nucleotides: TGTGCCAGCAGCCAGGATGCCGGGACAGGGCATGAAAAACTGTTTTTT. It encodes CASSQDAGTGHEKLFF.

The chain links TRBV24-1 to TRBJ2-1; 9 bases match TRBD1. Germline CDR1 reads KGHDR; CDR2 reads SFDVKD. V shed 9 bases and J 6 bases; nucleotides not matched to a gene: 11. The CDR3 loop spans 15 amino acids. This CDR3 reads CATGRPGTGSNEQFF. Here the CDR3 DNA reads TGTGCCACCGGACGACCCGGGACAGGGAGCAATGAGCAGTTCTTC.

This clonotype showed up just a few times. The chain carries TRBV5-1 and TRBJ1-5; weak D call: TRBD1 (5 bases). The CDR3 is made up of 14 amino acids. Germline V gives CDR1 SGHRS, CDR2 YFSETQ. Trimming took 3 bases from V and 5 from J, leaving 12 bases between them. The CDR3 is CASSSDGTDQPQHF. The CDR3 DNA follows: TGCGCCAGCAGCTCGGACGGGACGGATCAGCCCCAGCATTTT.

This rearrangement joins TRBV7-2 to TRBJ2-3, with D maybe TRBD2 (5 bases). V lost 2 bases, J lost 3 bases, and 15 bases lay in between. From germline, CDR1 is SGHTA and CDR2 FQGNSA. This CDR3 comprises 16 residues. The CDR3 spells CASSLRSGSSTDTQYF. CDR3 DNA: TGTGCCAGCAGCTTAAGGAGCGGCAGTTCGACAGATACGCAGTATTTT.